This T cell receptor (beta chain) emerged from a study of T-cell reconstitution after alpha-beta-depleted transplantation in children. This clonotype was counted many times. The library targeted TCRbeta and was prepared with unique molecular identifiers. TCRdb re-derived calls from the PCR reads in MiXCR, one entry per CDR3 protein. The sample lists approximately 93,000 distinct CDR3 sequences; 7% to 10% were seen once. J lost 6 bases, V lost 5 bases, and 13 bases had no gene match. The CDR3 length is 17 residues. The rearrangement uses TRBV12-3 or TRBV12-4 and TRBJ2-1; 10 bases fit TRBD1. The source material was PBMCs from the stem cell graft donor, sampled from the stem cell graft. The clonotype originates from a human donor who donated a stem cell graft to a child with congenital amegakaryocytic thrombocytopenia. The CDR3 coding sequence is TGTGCCAGCAGTCCGGGACAGGGGCTTCCTTCGGGCAATGAGCAGTTCTTC. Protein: CASSPGQGLPSGNEQFF.